The entry below describes one T cell receptor beta chain. In the study's own analysis: Researchers report that nucleated cell counts were estimated from reference gene primer amplification. Assay used: immunoSEQ multiplex PCR; TCRdb lists only in-frame clones, some missing. The V and J calls and clone size were taken over from that table, and D and trimming were inferred from the DNA. This sample has about 230,000 clones, with 83% found just once. This sample stems from a study of blood T cell repertoires in COVID-19. Study context: Material from acute and convalescent COVID-19 was sourced from the United States, Italy and Spain. In each case, the material was cDNA or gDNA derived from T cells, B-cell-depleted T cells, or PBMCs.

V lost 5 bases to trimming and J lost 5 bases, with 6 bases between them. The CDR3 consists of 11 residues. Germline loops: CDR1 MRHNA, CDR2 SNTAGT. The clonotype was recovered from a woman between 45 and 65 years old with acute or convalescent COVID-19. Sequenced sample: peripheral blood. The chain employs TRBV6-4 and TRBJ1-2; unclear D gene. The CDR3 DNA follows: TGTGCCAGCAGTTCAGAATATGGCTACACCTTC. Its translation: CASSSEYGYTF.